The 25 T cell receptor beta chains below were found in one sample sequenced in a study of spatial heterogeneity in lung cancer. TCRdb analysed the 5' RACE reads with MiXCR anew, one entry per CDR3 protein. Among some 37,000 distinct CDR3 sequences listed, 6.5% to 9% were seen once. Specified time point: sample taken at primary tumor resection. The specimen comprised PBMCs, sampled at surgery. The origin of the receptors is a female donor with early-stage non-small cell lung cancer.

This clonotype was recorded at least ten times. V gene TRBV20-1 combines with J gene TRBJ2-5; D remains ambiguous. The CDR3 extends over 13 amino acids. Germline-derived CDR1 and CDR2 are DFQATT and SNEGSKA (reference sequence). V was trimmed by 0 bases and J by 3 bases, leaving 8 bases between them. CDR3: CSARDMEKETQYF. The CDR3 nucleotides read TGCAGTGCTAGAGATATGGAAAAAGAGACCCAGTACTTC.

This chain uses TRBV3-1 with TRBJ2-3; D remains ambiguous. The CDR3 has 14 residues. CDR1 LGHDT and CDR2 YNNKEL come from the germline V gene (reference sequence). V lost 0 bases, J lost 8 bases, and 12 bases lay in between. The CDR3 DNA sequence: TGTGCCAGCAGCCAAGATCGTCCTTCGAGTACGCAGTATTTT. It specifies CASSQDRPSSTQYF.

About this clonotype: The junction differs from germline at one of its ends, possibly a read error. The chain recombines TRBV7-2 with TRBJ2-3; maybe TRBD2 (5 bases). Germline V gives CDR1 SGHTA, CDR2 FQGNSA. The CDR3 is 16 residues long. CDR3 in DNA: TGTGCCAGCAGCCCCCGACTAACGGGGTTCACAGATACGCAGTATTTC. Its translation is CASSPRLTGFTDTQYF.

This clonotype appeared many times. The V call is TRBV7-9, the J call TRBJ1-4; D call uncertain. The CDR3 contains 14 residues. CDR1 and CDR2 (germline): SEHNR, FQNEAQ (reference sequence). V was shortened by 0 bases and J by 8 bases, with 10 bases between the two germline ends. The CDR3 bases are TGTGCCAGCAGCTTAGCTCCCGTGGGAGAAAAACTGTTTTTT. This codes for CASSLAPVGEKLFF.

This clonotype was counted a single time. The chain couples TRBV13 to TRBJ2-1; possibly TRBD2 for D (5 bases). CDR3 length equals 13 residues. Trimming took off 5 bases at V and 9 bases at J, with 14 bases between the two ends. Looked up from germline, CDR1 is PRHDT and CDR2 is FYEKMQ (reference sequence). The CDR3 sequence is CASSRRRLGEQFF. CDR3 nucleotide sequence: TGTGCCAGCAGCCGCAGGAGGTTGGGTGAGCAGTTCTTC.

This clonotype was picked up many times. The genes are TRBV18 and TRBJ2-7, with D possibly being TRBD1 (5 bases). The V gene lost 3 bases and the J gene lost 3 bases, with 15 bases spanning the gap. Germline V lookup: CDR1 KGHSH, CDR2 LQKENI. This CDR3 is 15 amino acids long. The CDR3 loop is CASSPRRTPIYEQYF. The CDR3 region has the DNA TGTGCCAGCTCACCTAGACGGACACCCATCTACGAGCAGTACTTC.

A few counts support this clonotype. The gene calls are TRBV21-1 and TRBJ2-3; the DNA was not used to check the table's D call, TRBD2. TRBV21-1 is tagged as a pseudogene. There are 18 residues in the CDR3. Here the CDR3 reads CASSKVELARFSTDTQYF. In nucleotides, the CDR3 is TGTGCCAGCAGCAAAGTAGAACTAGCCCGCTTTAGCACAGATACGCAGTATTTT.

As DNA, the CDR3 is TGTGCCAGCAGTTCAGACGACGCCAGCACAGATACGCAGTATTTT. Its translation is CASSSDDASTDTQYF. The chain joins TRBV28 to TRBJ2-3; no reliable D call. The V and J ends lost 4 bases and 0 bases respectively, with 11 bases between them. The CDR3 sequence is 15 residues long. The germline V gene encodes CDR1 MDHEN and CDR2 SYDVKM.

This clonotype was seen at least ten times. The chain is built from TRBV5-1 and TRBJ1-3, with D uncertain. Between the trimmed V and J ends, which lost 1 base and 0 bases, there was a span of 5 bases. Germline V gene data show CDR1 as SGHRS and CDR2 as YFSETQ. The CDR3 runs 14 residues. CDR3 sequence: CASSLSVSGNTIYF. CDR3 bases: TGCGCCAGCAGCTTGAGCGTCTCTGGAAACACCATATATTTT.

A note on this clonotype: Relative to the germline gene, one junction end is altered; a read error may explain this. This sequence joins TRBV5-1 and TRBJ1-5; 12 nucleotides match TRBD1. Looked up from germline, CDR1 is SGHRS and CDR2 is YFSETQ. The CDR3 loop spans 15 amino acids. CDR3 loop: CASRLGQGADQPQHF. The CDR3 region has the DNA TGCGCCAGCAGATTGGGACAGGGGGCGGACCAGCCCCAGCATTTT. The variable domain in full, with the rest retrieved from reference TRBV5-1 and TRBJ1-5, is KAGVTQTPRYLIKTRGQQVTLSCSPISGHRSVSWYQQTPGQGLQFLFEYFSETQRNKGNFPGRFSGRQFSNSRSEMNVSTLELGDSALYLCASRLGQGADQPQHFGDGTRLSIL.

As to this clonotype: Since a much larger clone is just one base distant, this may be a read error. The chain recombines TRBV9 with TRBJ1-2, with D uncertain. From germline, CDR1 is SGDLS and CDR2 YYNGEE. The CDR3 consists of 12 residues. The CDR3 is CASSEADYGYPF. The DNA of the CDR3 is TGTGCCAGCAGCGAAGCAGACTATGGCTACCCCTTC.

This clonotype was seen at least ten times. The chain uses TRBV28 and TRBJ2-3; 7 bases fit TRBD2. Trimming took 8 bases from V and 6 from J; bases not matched to a gene: 11. This CDR3 contains 14 residues. The germline V gene encodes CDR1 MDHEN and CDR2 SYDVKM. As DNA, the CDR3 is TGTGCCAGCTCCCTGGCCGGCGGGGGTGATACGCAGTATTTT. Residues: CASSLAGGGDTQYF. Drawing the rest from reference TRBV28 and TRBJ2-3, the complete variable domain is DVKVTQSSRYLVKRTGEKVFLECVQDMDHENMFWYRQDPGLGLRLIYFSYDVKMKEKGDIPEGYSVSREKKERFSLILESASTNQTSMYLCASSLAGGGDTQYFGPGTRLTVL.

This clonotype has more than one count but fewer than ten. This chain uses TRBV11-2 with TRBJ2-5; 12 bases line up with TRBD1. With V trimmed by 1 base and J by 5 bases, 8 bases remained unmatched. The germline CDR1 and CDR2 sequences are SGHAT and FQNNGV. This CDR3 region has 17 residues. CDR3: CASSLAGQGAEGETQYF. DNA for the CDR3: TGTGCCAGCAGCTTAGCGGGACAGGGGGCGGAGGGTGAGACCCAGTACTTC.

The chain links TRBV28 to TRBJ2-6; 7 positions agree with TRBD1. In germline, CDR1 is MDHEN, CDR2 SYDVKM. Germline trimming cut 1 base from V and 0 bases from J; bases unmatched to any gene: 6. The CDR3 covers 18 residues. The CDR3 spells CASSLLGTVLSGANVLTF. The DNA for the CDR3 is TGTGCCAGCAGTTTATTAGGGACAGTGCTCTCTGGGGCCAACGTCCTGACTTTC.

This clonotype has a count of ten or more. The chain has TRBV20-1 and TRBJ1-5; 8 positions agree with TRBD1. The V segment lost 5 bases and the J segment 6 bases; nucleotides outside the gene matches: 9. Germline V gene data show CDR1 as DFQATT and CDR2 as SNEGSKA (reference sequence). The CDR3 loop spans 14 amino acids. In nucleotides, the CDR3 is TGCAGTGCTTCCCAGGGGGCGAGCGGTCAGCCCCAGCATTTT. Translation: CSASQGASGQPQHF.

This clonotype was observed a few times. The chain couples TRBV2 to TRBJ2-3; maybe TRBD1 (6 bases). V lost 1 base, J lost 4 bases, and 9 bases lay in between. CDR3 length equals 14 residues. The germline V gene encodes CDR1 SNHLY and CDR2 FYNNEI. The CDR3 sequence is CASSEDRVADTQYF. The CDR3 DNA reads TGTGCCAGCAGTGAAGACAGGGTCGCAGATACGCAGTATTTT.

Many counts were recorded for this clonotype. The gene calls are TRBV4-2 and TRBJ2-2; 7 bases are shared with TRBD2. This CDR3 is built from 15 residues. Unmatched junction bases numbered 4, after V lost 5 bases and J lost 1 base. Looked up from germline, CDR1 is LGHNA and CDR2 is YNFKEQ. CDR3 protein: CASSGVAGNTGELFF. The CDR3 region has the DNA TGTGCCAGCAGCGGTGTAGCGGGGAACACCGGGGAGCTGTTTTTT.

This clonotype turned up a few times. This rearrangement joins TRBV5-1 to TRBJ2-2; TRBD1 agrees at 8 bases. CDR1 is SGHRS and CDR2 is YFSETQ in the germline V gene. CDR3 length: 14 residues. Unmatched junction bases numbered 2, after V lost 5 bases and J lost 2 bases. CDR3 loop: CASSGQGNTGELFF. The CDR3 DNA sequence: TGCGCCAGCAGTGGACAGGGAAACACCGGGGAGCTGTTTTTT.

The chain couples TRBV19 to TRBJ2-5; a weak D match, TRBD1 (6 bases). The ends were cut back, 9 bases at V and 0 bases at J, with 14 bases in the middle. CDR1 is LNHDA and CDR2 is SQIVND in the germline V gene (reference sequence). This CDR3 is 14 amino acids long. This CDR3 is CASWSGQYQETQYF. Here the CDR3 DNA reads TGTGCCAGCTGGTCAGGACAGTACCAAGAGACCCAGTACTTC.

The rearrangement uses TRBV5-1 and TRBJ2-7; D tentatively reads TRBD1 or TRBD2 (6 bases each). From germline, CDR1 is SGHRS and CDR2 YFSETQ. CDR3 length: 15 amino acids. The ends were cut back, 5 bases at V and 3 bases at J, with 18 bases in the middle. The CDR3 DNA is TGCGCCAGCAGACCTACGACGGGGGCCAACTACGAGCAGTACTTC. Translation gives CASRPTTGANYEQYF.

In its sample, this clonotype was seen a few times. The V and J genes are TRBV20-1 and TRBJ2-7, with D possibly TRBD1 on 6 matching bases. Germline V gives CDR1 DFQATT, CDR2 SNEGSKA (reference sequence). Trimming took off 7 bases at V and 3 bases at J, with 16 bases between the two ends. The CDR3 consists of 13 residues. The CDR3 spells CSGVDSGHYEQYF. CDR3 DNA: TGCAGTGGGGTGGACAGTGGGCACTACGAGCAGTACTTC.

The chain combines TRBV7-9 with TRBJ2-7; 8 bases are a match to TRBD1. This CDR3 spans 15 amino acids. V was clipped by 5 bases and J by 0 bases; unmatched bases: 6. CDR1 and CDR2 from the germline V gene are SEHNR and FQNEAQ (reference sequence). CDR3 coding DNA: TGTGCCAGCAGCACCGACAGGGGTTCCTCCTACGAGCAGTACTTC. It translates to CASSTDRGSSYEQYF.

This clonotype came up a few times. J is TRBJ2-3 and V is TRBV20-1; a possible D gene is TRBD2 (5 bases). CDR3 length: 17 amino acids. Per germline, CDR1 DFQATT and CDR2 SNEGSKA (reference sequence). With 1 base removed from V and 4 bases from J, the gap between germline ends came to 21 bases. CDR3 sequence reads: CSARGTSDGIRADTQYF. The DNA for the CDR3 is TGCAGTGCTAGAGGAACCAGCGACGGGATAAGGGCAGATACGCAGTATTTT.

This clonotype was counted ten times or more. This rearrangement joins TRBV6-1 to TRBJ2-1; 15 nucleotides match TRBD2. CDR3 length: 14 residues. The trim removed 6 bases at V and 7 bases at J, leaving 1 base unmatched. From germline, CDR1 is MNHNS and CDR2 SASEGT. This chain's CDR3 is CASRGTSGRNEQFF. For the CDR3, the DNA is TGTGCCAGCAGGGGGACTAGCGGGAGGAATGAGCAGTTCTTC.

This clonotype was seen ten or more times. The rearrangement uses TRBV5-5 and TRBJ2-6; D is perhaps TRBD1 (5 bases). Trimming pared 4 bases from V and 0 bases from J, leaving 14 bases between. The germline V gene encodes CDR1 SGHKS and CDR2 YYEKEE (reference sequence). CDR3 length equals 17 residues. The CDR3: CASSPRQGTSGANVLTF. CDR3 bases: TGTGCCAGCAGCCCCCGGCAGGGTACCTCTGGGGCCAACGTCCTGACTTTC.